This entry lists 12 T cell receptor beta chains sequenced from one sample in a study of vaccination effects on CD4 cells after COVID-19. For these TCRs, the target antigens are not known. Between days 9 and 11 of culture, CD4+ T cells were separated out. Profiling relied on immunoSEQ multiplex PCR, and the TCRdb table lists in-frame clones only, not all of them. The table shows 30,000 to 40,000 clones, with about 81% occurring only once. Material: CD4+ T cells from PBMCs cultured without peptide, obtained before COVID-19 vaccination. These receptors were collected from a human donor who received a COVID-19 vaccine.

The chain carries TRBV7-2 and TRBJ2-2, with D uncertain. Deletions cut 5 bases from V and 1 base from J, with 11 bases between. From germline, CDR1 is SGHTA and CDR2 FQGNSA. The CDR3 is 15 residues long. As DNA, the CDR3 is TGTGCCAGCAGCCCACGGTATGGGAACACCGGGGAGCTGTTTTTT. Encoded protein: CASSPRYGNTGELFF.

This clone was seen more than once but under ten times. The DNA for the CDR3 is TGTGCCAGCACCACCCCCGCTAGCGGGGGGGCCCCCCCGGGAACCCAGTACTTC. Translation gives CASTTPASGGAPPGTQYF. The rearrangement links TRBV28 to TRBJ2-5; TRBD2 agrees at 12 bases. V trimming: 7 bases; J trimming: 8 bases; junction bases outside the gene matches: 20. This CDR3 has 18 amino acids. Germline-derived CDR1 and CDR2 are MDHEN and SYDVKM.

V and J are TRBV23-1 and TRBJ1-6, with D unresolved. TRBV23-1 is treated as an ORF (open reading frame) with a function not yet certain. The CDR3 consists of 15 residues. The germline V and J ends were trimmed by 4 bases and 8 bases, with 15 bases remaining between them. CDR3 region: CASSPKGLSDSPLHF. In nucleotides, the CDR3 is TGCGCCAGCAGTCCGAAAGGACTTTCCGATTCACCCCTCCACTTT.

The V gene is TRBV20-1, the J gene TRBJ1-4; D ambiguous. The CDR3 has 13 residues. Trimming cost V 3 bases and J 4 bases, with 9 bases left between them. The germline CDR1 and CDR2 sequences are DFQATT and SNEGSKA (reference sequence). The CDR3, as DNA: TGCAGTGCTAGTAGGCAGATTAATGAAAAACTGTTTTTT. This codes for CSASRQINEKLFF.

The rearrangement joins TRBV7-9 to TRBJ1-3; D gene unclear. The CDR3 is made up of 12 amino acids. The ends were cut back, 5 bases at V and 6 bases at J, with 8 bases in the middle. CDR1 is SEHNR, CDR2 FQNEAQ, per germline (reference sequence). The DNA of the CDR3 is TGTGCCAGCAGCAACAGTCCAAACACCATATATTTT. Amino acid sequence: CASSNSPNTIYF.

The chain recombines TRBV19 with TRBJ2-1, with D maybe TRBD1 (6 bases). Looked up from germline, CDR1 is LNHDA and CDR2 is SQIVND (reference sequence). Trimming took 7 bases from V and 4 from J, leaving 20 bases between them. The CDR3 spans 16 residues. CDR3 nucleotide sequence: TGTGCCAGTACCCCCGCGAGGGGGAGCCATTACAATGAGCAGTTCTTC. Protein sequence: CASTPARGSHYNEQFF.

The chain is built from TRBV6-6 and TRBJ1-2; D is unresolved. This CDR3 is built from 13 residues. V shed 4 bases and J shed 4 bases, with 10 bases lying between them. Germline CDR1 and CDR2: MNHNY and SVGAGI (reference sequence). The CDR3 protein is CASSSIQPYGYTF. DNA for the CDR3: TGTGCCAGCAGTTCGATACAGCCCTATGGCTACACCTTC.

The chain recombines TRBV24-1 with TRBJ2-1, with D perhaps matching TRBD2 (7 bases). V lost 3 bases to trimming and J lost 3 bases, with 11 bases between them. The CDR3 contains 15 residues. The germline gives CDR1 KGHDR, CDR2 SFDVKD. The CDR3 DNA sequence: TGTGCCACCAGTGATCCCGGGGGGCGCTACAATGAGCAGTTCTTC. It specifies CATSDPGGRYNEQFF.

This clone appeared a few times. This chain connects TRBV6-2 or TRBV6-3 to TRBJ1-4, with 7 bases aligning to TRBD1. J was trimmed by 6 bases and V by 9 bases; bases with no gene match: 7. Germline CDR1 MNHEY, CDR2 SVGEGT. CDR3 size: 13 residues. This CDR3 is CASSRDSYEKLFF. The CDR3 nucleotides are TGTGCCAGTAGCCGGGACAGCTATGAAAAACTGTTTTTT.

The chain carries TRBV12-3 or TRBV12-4 and TRBJ1-2; D is uncertain. The CDR3 covers 12 residues. V lost 6 bases and J lost 4, with 9 bases in between. The CDR3 DNA follows: TGTGCCAGCAGCCTCCAAGGCTATGGCTACACCTTC. It is translated as CASSLQGYGYTF.

This clone was detected a few times. The chain carries TRBV5-1 and TRBJ1-2; no clear D gene. The ends were cut back, 0 bases at V and 3 bases at J, with 9 bases in the middle. The germline V gene encodes CDR1 SGHRS and CDR2 YFSETQ. This CDR3 region has 14 residues. The CDR3 coding sequence is TGCGCCAGCAGCTTGGTCCCCGGTGACTATGGCTACACCTTC. This codes for CASSLVPGDYGYTF. The variable domain in full, completed from reference TRBV5-1 and TRBJ1-2, reads KAGVTQTPRYLIKTRGQQVTLSCSPISGHRSVSWYQQTPGQGLQFLFEYFSETQRNKGNFPGRFSGRQFSNSRSEMNVSTLELGDSALYLCASSLVPGDYGYTFGSGTRLTVV.

The chain uses TRBV5-1 and TRBJ2-7; 9 bases agree with TRBD1. V shed 7 bases, J shed 5 bases, and the junction held 4 bases outside the gene matches. CDR3 length equals 12 residues. Germline V gene data show CDR1 as SGHRS and CDR2 as YFSETQ. CDR3 loop: CASPGQGNEQYV. CDR3 DNA: TGCGCCAGCCCGGGACAGGGTAACGAGCAGTACGTC.